The TCR beta chain described here comes from a study of T cells in Graves' hyperthyroidism and ophthalmopathy. Study-wide results and limits: Model predictions of ophthalmopathy came a median roughly 6.7 months before onset. Among thyroid clonotypes expanded above 0.001, most also appeared in blood.

This clonotype showed up many times. The target antigen is unknown. TCR beta CDR3 regions were amplified from RNA. First-round RT-PCR targeting the TCR CDR3 was performed with the HTBI primer set. One entry per CDR3 protein, called by TCRdb with MiXCR from the multiplex PCR reads. Of approximately 700,000 distinct CDR3 sequences detected, about 16% appear once; the ten largest clones hold under 8.5%. Absence of ophthalmopathy progression within 18 months defined stable Graves' hyperthyroidism. It was 8 to 10 ml of fresh peripheral blood that supplied the PBMCs. V lost 4 bases and J lost 0, with 4 bases in between. The CDR3 has 13 amino acids. Looked up from germline, CDR1 is SNHLY and CDR2 is FYNNEI.

The sequenced sample consisted of blood. The TCR sequence derives from a man between 18 and 35 years old with Graves' hyperthyroidism. The rearrangement links TRBV2 to TRBJ2-1; unclear D gene. The CDR3 loop is CASSGSSYNEQFF. DNA of the CDR3: TGTGCCAGCAGTGGGAGCTCCTACAATGAGCAGTTCTTC.